A single sample is the source of the 28 T cell receptor beta chains below, sequenced in a study of shared clonotypes between healthy human individuals. Data came from immunoSEQ multiplex PCR; TCRdb stores just in-frame clones and leaves some out. This table has about 2,500,000 clones, just over 90% appearing once. Sequencing was performed on naive CD4+ T cells sorted from blood. Described subset: CD45RA+ positively selected. The receptors stem from a man aged 18-30 years in good health.

This clone has a single count. The CDR3 protein is CASKRTDIETQYF. The CDR3 region has the DNA TGTGCCAGCAAAAGGACAGACATAGAGACCCAGTACTTC. The V and J genes are TRBV2 and TRBJ2-5; TRBD1 is a possible D gene (6 bases). This CDR3 comprises 13 residues. The V gene's germline CDR1 is SNHLY and CDR2 FYNNEI. Trimming shortened V by 7 bases and J by 4 bases, and 13 bases separated the two germline ends.

The J gene is TRBJ2-2, the V gene TRBV4-3; TRBD1 agrees at 8 bases. The CDR3 is made up of 17 amino acids. After removal of 8 bases from V and 1 base from J, the junction contained 12 bases not matched to a gene. Germline V gives CDR1 LGHNA, CDR2 YSLEER. The CDR3 protein is CASGDLEGTGNTGELFF. The CDR3 bases are TGCGCCAGCGGAGATTTAGAAGGGACAGGGAACACCGGGGAGCTGTTTTTT.

The V call is TRBV11-3, the J call TRBJ1-1; D unresolved. Trimming shortened V by 3 bases and J by 0 bases, and 8 bases separated the two germline ends. CDR1 and CDR2 from the germline V gene are SGHNT and YENEEA. The CDR3 length is 14 residues. DNA for the CDR3: TGTGCCAGCAGCTTCGGAGGAGTGAACACTGAAGCTTTCTTT. It specifies CASSFGGVNTEAFF.

This clone was counted between two and nine times. The rearrangement uses TRBV28 and TRBJ1-4, with TRBD1 as a possible D gene (6 bases). Germline lookup yields CDR1 MDHEN and CDR2 SYDVKM. The CDR3 has 15 residues. V was cut by 2 bases and J by 8 bases, with 15 bases left in between. CDR3 in DNA: TGTGCCAGCAGTTTACGCGGGGGCGCGAAGGAAAAACTGTTTTTT. Residues: CASSLRGGAKEKLFF.

This chain links TRBV5-1 with TRBJ2-3, with 9 bases that match TRBD1. Germline V CDR1 and CDR2: SGHRS, YFSETQ. The length of the CDR3 is 12 residues. Trimming removed 2 bases from V and 14 bases from J; junction bases left unmatched: 6. CDR3 in amino acids: CASSFEGTGRYF. CDR3 nucleotides: TGCGCCAGCAGCTTCGAGGGGACAGGGCGGTATTTT.

This clone appeared a single time. The sample contains more than one DNA sequence encoding this CDR3. The V gene is TRBV9, the J gene TRBJ1-1; D is undetermined. V was pared by 3 bases and J by 2 bases, with 11 bases between. The CDR3 length is 14 residues. Germline CDR1 and CDR2: SGDLS and YYNGEE. The CDR3 here is CASSARTANTEAFF. The CDR3 nucleotides are TGTGCCAGCAGCGCTAGGACGGCCAACACTGAAGCTTTCTTT.

The chain recombines TRBV2 with TRBJ2-7; D is possibly TRBD2 (6 bases). The CDR3 is made up of 13 amino acids. Germline values: CDR1 SNHLY, CDR2 FYNNEI. Trimming cost V 5 bases and J 3 bases, with 11 bases left between them. In nucleotides, the CDR3 is TGTGCCAGCAGTTTAGCGGAAAACTACGAGCAGTACTTC. It codes for CASSLAENYEQYF.

The chain joins TRBV27 to TRBJ1-4; no reliable D call. This CDR3 has 15 residues. Trimming pared 2 bases from V and 7 bases from J, leaving 14 bases between. Germline V gives CDR1 MNHEY, CDR2 SMNVEV (reference sequence). In nucleotides, the CDR3 is TGTGCCAGCAGTTTAAATGGGAACGTCGGTGAAAAACTGTTTTTT. It encodes CASSLNGNVGEKLFF.

This chain joins TRBV9 and TRBJ2-3, with 7 positions matching TRBD1. Trimming removed 3 bases from V and 2 bases from J; junction bases left unmatched: 6. The CDR3 is 15 residues long. CDR1 and CDR2 from the germline V gene are SGDLS and YYNGEE. In DNA, the CDR3 is TGTGCCAGCAGCGCTCGGGACAGCTACACAGATACGCAGTATTTT. This encodes CASSARDSYTDTQYF.

The chain joins TRBV29-1 to TRBJ2-7; possibly TRBD1 or TRBD2 for D (5 bases each). Germline CDR1 and CDR2: SQVTM and ANQGSEA. Trimming took off 6 bases at V and 3 bases at J, with 12 bases between the two ends. There are 12 residues in the CDR3. Written as DNA, the CDR3 is TGCAGCGTCATGACAGACTACTACGAGCAGTACTTC. Translating it yields CSVMTDYYEQYF.

V and J are TRBV10-2 and TRBJ2-2; 14 bases align to TRBD2. The germline gives CDR1 WSHSY, CDR2 SAAADI. After removal of 7 bases from V and 6 bases from J, the junction contained 1 base not matched to a gene. The CDR3 contains 14 residues. The CDR3 DNA reads TGCGCCAGCACGGGACTAGCGGGAGCCGGGGAGCTGTTTTTT. Protein: CASTGLAGAGELFF.

The V call is TRBV19, the J call TRBJ2-3, with D tentatively TRBD2 (5 bases). There are 14 residues in the CDR3. CDR1 is LNHDA, CDR2 SQIVND, per germline (reference sequence). Trimming left V 7 bases short and J 6 bases short, with 17 bases between. CDR3 coding DNA: TGTGCCAGTACCAAGGTCGGGGATCGGGATACGCAGTATTTT. As protein: CASTKVGDRDTQYF.

This chain joins TRBV4-2 and TRBJ2-2; 8 nucleotides align to TRBD1. Germline CDR1 reads LGHNA; CDR2 reads YNFKEQ. The CDR3 loop spans 17 amino acids. The V gene end was trimmed by 4 bases and the J gene end by 4 bases; junction bases not matched to a gene: 11. The CDR3 sequence: CASSPKGDRKITGELFF. CDR3 sequence (DNA): TGTGCCAGCAGCCCCAAGGGGGACAGGAAGATCACCGGGGAGCTGTTTTTT.

The chain uses TRBV29-1 and TRBJ1-3, with a weak D call TRBD1 (5 bases). Germline V lookup: CDR1 SQVTM, CDR2 ANQGSEA. V was shortened by 1 base and J by 4 bases, with 14 bases between the two germline ends. This CDR3 contains 15 residues. For the CDR3, the DNA is TGCAGCGTTGAAGTGGCAGGGCCGTCCGGAAACACCATATATTTT. It codes for CSVEVAGPSGNTIYF.

The genes are TRBV18 and TRBJ2-1, with 10 bases lining up with TRBD2. Germline CDR1 reads KGHSH; CDR2 reads LQKENI. The CDR3 extends over 15 amino acids. Unmatched junction bases numbered 4, after V lost 3 bases and J lost 5 bases. CDR3 region: CASSPSSGSNNEQFF. CDR3 bases: TGTGCCAGCTCACCCTCTAGCGGGAGTAACAATGAGCAGTTCTTC. The full variable domain, with the rest looked up from reference TRBV18 and TRBJ2-1, is NAGVMQNPRHLVRRRGQEARLRCSPMKGHSHVYWYRQLPEEGLKFMVYLQKENIIDESGMPKERFSAEFPKEGPSILRIQQVVRGDSAAYFCASSPSSGSNNEQFFGPGTRLTVL.

Worth noting for this clone: At the DNA level, this CDR3 is encoded by other sequences in the same sample as well. The genes are TRBV6-1 and TRBJ1-2, with 10 bases fitting TRBD1. This CDR3 has 15 amino acids. Trimming removed 1 base from V and 2 bases from J; junction bases left unmatched: 1. Looked up from germline, CDR1 is MNHNS and CDR2 is SASEGT. CDR3 nucleotide sequence: TGTGCCAGCAGTGAAGGGACAGGGGGAAACTATGGCTACACCTTC. This encodes CASSEGTGGNYGYTF.

V and J are TRBV27 and TRBJ1-6; D is perhaps TRBD1 (5 bases). V was shortened by 4 bases and J by 6 bases, with 10 bases between the two germline ends. Germline loops: CDR1 MNHEY, CDR2 SMNVEV (reference sequence). The CDR3 runs to 14 residues. CDR3 residues: CASSSTEPNSPLHF. The CDR3 DNA reads TGTGCCAGCAGTTCGACAGAGCCTAATTCACCCCTCCACTTT.

About this clone itself: Other DNA sequences in the same sample also yield this CDR3. The chain combines TRBV19 with TRBJ2-7; the D is unclear. This CDR3 comprises 12 residues. V gave up 1 base and J gave up 2 bases, with 3 bases separating them. The germline CDR1 and CDR2 sequences are LNHDA and SQIVND (reference sequence). The CDR3 reads CASSIGPYEQYF. CDR3 coding DNA: TGTGCCAGTAGTATAGGCCCCTACGAGCAGTACTTC. The entire variable domain, with the rest obtained from reference TRBV19 and TRBJ2-7, is as follows: DGGITQSPKYLFRKEGQNVTLSCEQNLNHDAMYWYRQDPGQGLRLIYYSQIVNDFQKGDIAEGYSVSREKKESFPLTVTSAQKNPTAFYLCASSIGPYEQYFGPGTRLTVT.

The V gene is TRBV9, the J gene TRBJ2-7; 8 nucleotides match TRBD1. This CDR3 is built from 15 residues. Trimming removed 0 bases from V and 2 bases from J; junction bases left unmatched: 4. CDR1 and CDR2 from the germline V gene are SGDLS and YYNGEE. The CDR3 DNA sequence: TGTGCCAGCAGCGTAGGGACAGGGCTAACCTACGAGCAGTACTTC. Protein product: CASSVGTGLTYEQYF.

This clone is a singleton in its sample. This sample also contains other DNA sequences that code for the same CDR3. This rearrangement joins TRBV5-1 to TRBJ2-5, with unresolved D. Germline CDR1 reads SGHRS; CDR2 reads YFSETQ. The CDR3 is made up of 14 amino acids. Trimming pared 0 bases from V and 0 bases from J, leaving 6 bases between. The CDR3 is CASSLGPNQETQYF. The DNA for the CDR3 is TGCGCCAGCAGCTTGGGACCGAACCAAGAGACCCAGTACTTC.

V gene TRBV27 combines with J gene TRBJ2-1, with 7 bases identical to TRBD1. The V gene end was trimmed by 3 bases and the J gene end by 7 bases; junction bases not matched to a gene: 9. This CDR3 has 15 amino acids. The germline V gene has CDR1 MNHEY and CDR2 SMNVEV (reference sequence). The DNA of the CDR3 is TGTGCCAGCAGTTTTGCGAAGGGGGCTGGGAATGAGCAGTTCTTC. Encoded protein: CASSFAKGAGNEQFF.

The chain joins TRBV28 to TRBJ1-6; 8 bases fit TRBD1. The CDR3 contains 15 residues. Germline-derived CDR1 and CDR2 are MDHEN and SYDVKM. Trimming removed 2 bases from V and 7 bases from J; junction bases left unmatched: 4. The CDR3, as DNA: TGTGCCAGCAGTTTAGGCAGGGGGCACAATTCACCCCTCCACTTT. This encodes CASSLGRGHNSPLHF.

This chain uses TRBV5-8 with TRBJ2-7; D is possibly TRBD1 (6 bases). V dropped 7 bases and J dropped 13 bases, with 18 bases sitting between them. Per germline, CDR1 SGHTS and CDR2 YDEGEE. This CDR3 contains 11 residues. Here the CDR3 reads CASLQIGTFYF. The CDR3 bases are TGTGCCAGCCTACAAATCGGGACATTTTACTTC.

Details on this clone: The sample holds other DNA sequences that translate to the same CDR3. This chain links TRBV28 with TRBJ2-7; no clear D. The ends were cut back, 3 bases at V and 1 base at J, with 1 base in the middle. In germline, CDR1 is MDHEN, CDR2 SYDVKM. The CDR3 runs to 11 residues. The CDR3 reads CASSFSYEQYF. The CDR3 DNA sequence: TGTGCCAGCAGTTTTTCCTACGAGCAGTACTTC.

This rearrangement joins TRBV30 to TRBJ1-5; D may be TRBD1 (5 bases). CDR1 is GTSNPN, CDR2 SVGIG, per germline (reference sequence). The germline V and J ends were trimmed by 1 base and 7 bases, with 11 bases remaining between them. The CDR3 is made up of 13 amino acids. CDR3 DNA sequence: TGTGCCTGGAGTGGGGGGACGGGGCAGCCCCAGCATTTT. It yields the protein CAWSGGTGQPQHF.

The rearrangement uses TRBV7-9 and TRBJ1-1; D unresolved. V lost 2 bases, J lost 3 bases, and 7 bases lay in between. The CDR3 has 13 residues. Germline CDR1 is SEHNR and CDR2 is FQNEAQ (reference sequence). In nucleotides, the CDR3 is TGTGCCAGCAGCTTAAGTTTGGACACTGAAGCTTTCTTT. Translated: CASSLSLDTEAFF.

This clone was observed once. V usage is TRBV7-2 and J usage is TRBJ2-3; TRBD2 is a possible D gene (6 bases). Per the germline V gene, CDR1 is SGHTA and CDR2 is FQGNSA. CDR3 length: 13 amino acids. V lost 6 bases to trimming and J lost 4 bases, with 11 bases between them. The CDR3 region has the DNA TGTGCCAGCAGTCCTTCTAGCGCAGATACGCAGTATTTT. Amino acid sequence: CASSPSSADTQYF. The full variable domain, with the rest looked up from reference TRBV7-2 and TRBJ2-3, is GAGVSQSPSNKVTEKGKDVELRCDPISGHTALYWYRQSLGQGLEFLIYFQGNSAPDKSGLPSDRFSAERTGGSVSTLTIQRTQQEDSAVYLCASSPSSADTQYFGPGTRLTVL.

The chain links TRBV18 to TRBJ2-7, with D possibly called TRBD1 or TRBD2 (6 bases each). Trimming took 1 base from V and 0 from J, leaving 13 bases between them. CDR1 and CDR2 (germline): KGHSH, LQKENI. This CDR3 has 16 residues. The CDR3 reads CASSPQEGVYSYEQYF. Here the CDR3 DNA reads TGTGCCAGCTCACCACAGGAGGGGGTTTACTCCTACGAGCAGTACTTC.